Shown below are 20 T cell receptor beta chains from a single sample sequenced in a study of blood T cell repertoires in COVID-19. Some clones are missing from TCRdb's copy, which holds only in-frame ones; the method was immunoSEQ multiplex PCR. The table includes over 300,000 clones, around 91% detected once. Material for sequencing was peripheral blood. The receptors were gathered from a man between 18 and 35 years old with active or convalescent COVID-19.

The chain joins TRBV7-2 to TRBJ2-7; D ambiguous. There are 13 residues in the CDR3. Germline V gene data show CDR1 as SGHTA and CDR2 as FQGNSA. The V gene lost 0 bases and the J gene lost 2 bases, with 5 bases spanning the gap. CDR3 amino acids: CASSLAGTYEQYF. The CDR3 DNA follows: TGTGCCAGCAGCTTAGCCGGTACCTACGAGCAGTACTTC. Full variable domain (rest looked up from reference TRBV7-2 and TRBJ2-7): GAGVSQSPSNKVTEKGKDVELRCDPISGHTALYWYRQSLGQGLEFLIYFQGNSAPDKSGLPSDRFSAERTGGSVSTLTIQRTQQEDSAVYLCASSLAGTYEQYFGPGTRLTVT.

The chain employs TRBV28 and TRBJ1-2, with D possibly being TRBD1 (5 bases). The CDR3 length is 16 residues. V was trimmed by 3 bases and J by 2 bases, leaving 16 bases between them. The germline gives CDR1 MDHEN, CDR2 SYDVKM. The chain's CDR3 is CASSFSLWGVNYGYTF. CDR3 sequence (DNA): TGTGCCAGCAGTTTCTCCCTGTGGGGCGTCAACTATGGCTACACCTTC.

The CDR3 loop is CASSMFSGRDSLSNEQFF. The CDR3 coding sequence is TGTGCCAGTAGTATGTTCAGCGGGAGGGACTCGTTGAGCAATGAGCAGTTCTTC. This chain uses TRBV19 with TRBJ2-1, with 10 nucleotides matching TRBD2. Germline lookup yields CDR1 LNHDA and CDR2 SQIVND (reference sequence). The CDR3 consists of 18 residues. The V and J ends lost 3 bases and 6 bases, in that order; junction bases with no gene match: 14.

The rearrangement links TRBV6-2 or TRBV6-3 to TRBJ2-1; perhaps TRBD1 as D (5 bases). V lost 2 bases and J lost 6, with 17 bases in between. The CDR3 consists of 16 residues. The V gene's germline CDR1 is MNHEY and CDR2 SVGEGT. Written as DNA, the CDR3 is TGTGCCAGCAGTTACGCAAGGGCCTTAAGGGGCAATGAGCAGTTCTTC. Residues: CASSYARALRGNEQFF.

The CDR3 nucleotides are TGTGCCAGCAGCTTAGCGGACAGAAACACTGAAGCTTTCTTT. Translated, it gives CASSLADRNTEAFF. The chain is built from TRBV11-2 and TRBJ1-1; possible D gene TRBD1, 6 bases. V lost 1 base, J lost 2 bases, and 8 bases lay in between. The germline gives CDR1 SGHAT, CDR2 FQNNGV. The CDR3 totals 14 residues.

J is TRBJ2-7 and V is TRBV5-4; TRBD2 aligns across 9 bases. The CDR3 consists of 14 residues. The trim removed 4 bases at V and 4 bases at J, leaving 6 bases unmatched. The germline CDR1 and CDR2 sequences are SGHNT and YYREEE (reference sequence). The CDR3 reads CASSDGLASYEQYF. In DNA form, the CDR3 reads TGTGCCAGCAGCGACGGACTAGCGTCGTACGAGCAGTACTTC.

The chain employs TRBV7-2 and TRBJ2-2, with D unclear. The CDR3 has 15 residues. Germline V gives CDR1 SGHTA, CDR2 FQGNSA. V lost 6 bases and J 4 bases, leaving 15 bases between the germline ends. CDR3 coding DNA: TGTGCCAGCAGACTAATGACGGTACCCACCGGGGAGCTGTTTTTT. Translated, it gives CASRLMTVPTGELFF.

The gene calls are TRBV5-8 and TRBJ1-5; D perhaps matches TRBD1 (5 bases). V lost 4 bases to trimming and J lost 2 bases, with 10 bases between them. Germline V gene lookup returns CDR1 SGHTS and CDR2 YDEGEE. CDR3 length equals 14 residues. The CDR3 nucleotides are TGTGCCAGCAGCCCAGGGTTCGGCAATCAGCCCCAGCATTTT. Its translation: CASSPGFGNQPQHF.

The CDR3 DNA is TGTGCCAGCAGCGTAGAAGGGACAGGGGGTGAAGCTTTCTTT. Translating it yields CASSVEGTGGEAFF. The rearrangement joins TRBV9 to TRBJ1-1; the match to TRBD1 covers 11 bases. Germline V gene sequence: CDR1 SGDLS, CDR2 YYNGEE. The CDR3 is made up of 14 amino acids. After removal of 0 bases from V and 7 bases from J, the junction contained 2 bases not matched to a gene.

The CDR3 DNA follows: TGTGCCAGCAGCCACGCGGGGCGGCCCGGTGTGGACGAGCAGTACTTC. Protein: CASSHAGRPGVDEQYF. The chain joins TRBV3-1 (or the pseudogene TRBV3-2) to TRBJ2-7; the D gene is possibly TRBD2 (6 bases). V lost 3 bases and J 5 bases, leaving 20 bases between the germline ends. This CDR3 comprises 16 residues. Germline loops: CDR1 LGHDT, CDR2 YNNKEL (reference sequence).

This clone was detected only a few times. The V and J genes are TRBV7-9 and TRBJ2-3; 11 bases agree with TRBD1. The V segment lost 5 bases and the J segment 0 bases; nucleotides outside the gene matches: 7. The CDR3 consists of 17 residues. Germline CDR1 is SEHNR and CDR2 is FQNEAQ (reference sequence). The CDR3 loop reads CASSPWTGGGSTDTQYF. DNA for the CDR3: TGTGCCAGCAGCCCGTGGACAGGGGGCGGGAGCACAGATACGCAGTATTTT.

This clone was picked up one time. V is TRBV20-1 and J is TRBJ1-2; D not certain. V was pared by 3 bases and J by 12 bases, with 8 bases between. Germline loops: CDR1 DFQATT, CDR2 SNEGSKA (reference sequence). This CDR3 spans 9 amino acids. This chain's CDR3 is CSARELNTF. The CDR3 DNA follows: TGCAGTGCTAGGGAACTAAACACCTTC.

The chain links TRBV6-5 to TRBJ2-1; possibly TRBD2 for D (5 bases). The V end lost 2 bases, the J end lost 2 bases, and 10 bases lay between the germline ends. Germline lookup yields CDR1 MNHEY and CDR2 SVGAGI. The CDR3 runs 15 residues. The CDR3 coding sequence is TGTGCCAGCAGTTACCGGGAAAGGGCCTACAATGAGCAGTTCTTC. Encoded protein: CASSYRERAYNEQFF.

J is TRBJ2-3 and V is TRBV5-1; D gene uncertain. The germline CDR1 and CDR2 sequences are SGHRS and YFSETQ. The germline V and J ends were trimmed by 0 bases and 5 bases, with 10 bases remaining between them. This CDR3 is 14 amino acids long. CDR3 loop: CASSLAVGEDTQYF. CDR3 nucleotide sequence: TGCGCCAGCAGCTTGGCCGTCGGTGAAGATACGCAGTATTTT.

The CDR3 is CASSDRGLNGYTF. The CDR3, as DNA: TGTGCCAGTAGTGACAGGGGGCTTAATGGCTACACCTTC. This chain uses TRBV19 with TRBJ1-2, with TRBD1 identical over 10 bases. Germline lookup yields CDR1 LNHDA and CDR2 SQIVND (reference sequence). Trimming removed 5 bases from V and 6 bases from J; junction bases left unmatched: 3. The CDR3 is made up of 13 amino acids. The full variable domain, with the rest looked up from reference TRBV19 and TRBJ1-2, is DGGITQSPKYLFRKEGQNVTLSCEQNLNHDAMYWYRQDPGQGLRLIYYSQIVNDFQKGDIAEGYSVSREKKESFPLTVTSAQKNPTAFYLCASSDRGLNGYTFGSGTRLTVV.

This clone has more than one count but fewer than ten. The genes are TRBV7-2 and TRBJ1-6; D is ambiguous. Trimming removed 1 base from V and 8 bases from J, with 9 bases in between. This CDR3 spans 14 amino acids. CDR1 and CDR2 (germline): SGHTA, FQGNSA. CDR3 amino acids: CASSLVQNDSPLHF. CDR3 nucleotide sequence: TGTGCCAGCAGCTTAGTTCAGAACGATTCACCCCTCCACTTT. Full variable domain (remainder filled in from reference TRBV7-2 and TRBJ1-6): GAGVSQSPSNKVTEKGKDVELRCDPISGHTALYWYRQSLGQGLEFLIYFQGNSAPDKSGLPSDRFSAERTGGSVSTLTIQRTQQEDSAVYLCASSLVQNDSPLHFGNGTRLTVT.

This chain links TRBV10-3 with TRBJ2-2; D is perhaps TRBD2 (6 bases). Trimming left V 2 bases short and J 4 bases short, with 8 bases between. Germline V gene lookup returns CDR1 ENHRY and CDR2 SYGVKD. There are 14 residues in the CDR3. CDR3 region: CAISEGGSTGELFF. The CDR3 DNA reads as TGTGCCATCAGTGAGGGAGGGTCCACCGGGGAGCTGTTTTTT.

This clone was picked up one time. This chain connects TRBV3-1 (or the pseudogene TRBV3-2) to TRBJ1-5; maybe TRBD1 (5 bases). V was shortened by 0 bases and J by 6 bases, with 18 bases between the two germline ends. The CDR3 covers 17 residues. CDR1 and CDR2 (germline): LGHDT, YNNKEL (reference sequence). The CDR3 DNA reads as TGTGCCAGCAGCCAAGATAGTTCGGTCCAGGGCCGTCAGCCCCAGCATTTT. It translates to CASSQDSSVQGRQPQHF.

The sample holds one count of this clone. The chain joins TRBV7-2 to TRBJ1-4; tentative D call: TRBD1 (5 bases). CDR3 length equals 15 residues. Deletions cut 7 bases from V and 5 bases from J, with 17 bases between. Germline assignment: CDR1 SGHTA and CDR2 FQGNSA. The CDR3: CASNPGGGINEKLFF. CDR3 coding DNA: TGTGCCAGCAACCCCGGGGGGGGGATAAATGAAAAACTGTTTTTT.

The V call is TRBV7-2, the J call TRBJ2-1; 7 bases are a match to TRBD1. The CDR3 contains 14 residues. The V and J ends lost 6 bases and 9 bases, in that order; junction bases with no gene match: 11. The germline gives CDR1 SGHTA, CDR2 FQGNSA. CDR3 DNA sequence: TGTGCCAGCAGTTACCGGGACAGAATCACTGAGCAGTTCTTC. Its protein product is CASSYRDRITEQFF.